The rows below give T cell receptor beta chains drawn from one sample of a study of blood T cell repertoires in COVID-19. TCRdb's table, derived via immunoSEQ multiplex PCR, lists solely in-frame clones and lacks some. Here the sample spans under 150,000 clones, more than 80% being singletons. The specimen sequenced was peripheral blood. These receptors all stem from a woman between 45 and 60 years old with acute or convalescent COVID-19. CDR3s include the opening cysteine and the closing phenylalanine or tryptophan. The D gene is left open where the match is weak. For some rows the clone size is stated as once, few or many, or as a class when expanded; others skip it.

clone size,D gene,J gene,V gene,CDR3 protein,CDR3 DNA
NA,TRBD2,TRBJ2-1,TRBV6-1,CASSVPRSGTSGYNEQFF,TGTGCCAGCAGTGTCCCCCGTTCCGGGACTAGCGGCTACAATGAGCAGTTCTTC
once,TRBD1,TRBJ2-1,TRBV3-1/TRBV3-2,CASSQVRTGSNEQFF,TGTGCCAGCAGCCAAGTGAGGACAGGCTCCAATGAGCAGTTCTTC
NA,NA,TRBJ1-2,TRBV10-3,CAISPGLPPMGYTF,TGTGCCATCAGCCCGGGACTACCGCCTATGGGCTACACCTTC
NA,NA,TRBJ1-5,TRBV7-8,CASSLGSEGNQPQHF,TGTGCCAGCAGCTTAGGGTCAGAAGGCAATCAGCCCCAGCATTTT
NA,TRBD1,TRBJ1-5,TRBV19,CASSKPGNLGGGKLYSNQPQHF,TGTGCCAGTAGTAAACCCGGAAATCTCGGAGGGGGCAAATTATATAGCAATCAGCCCCAGCATTTT
NA,NA,TRBJ2-2,TRBV6-5,CASKGVLGGELFF,TGTGCCAGCAAGGGAGTACTCGGCGGGGAGCTGTTTTTT
NA,NA,TRBJ1-4,TRBV9,CASSVSPTDLHEKLFF,TGTGCCAGCAGCGTCTCACCGACAGACTTACATGAAAAACTGTTTTTT
NA,NA,TRBJ1-1,TRBV7-3,CASSPAPGATEAFF,TGTGCCAGCAGCCCCGCACCTGGGGCCACTGAAGCTTTCTTT
NA,NA,TRBJ1-2,TRBV5-6,CASSLRGGMVGYTF,TGTGCCAGCAGCTTGCGCGGAGGAATGGTCGGCTACACCTTC
NA,NA,TRBJ1-5,TRBV19,CASSIVQDGYSNQPQHF,TGTGCCAGTAGTATAGTACAGGACGGATATAGCAATCAGCCCCAGCATTTT
NA,NA,TRBJ1-1,TRBV7-3,CASSTRANTEAFF,TGTGCCAGCAGCACTAGGGCCAACACTGAAGCTTTCTTT
NA,NA,TRBJ2-2,TRBV7-2,CASSPLFTGELFF,TGTGCCAGCAGCCCCCTATTCACCGGGGAGCTGTTTTTT
NA,NA,TRBJ1-6,TRBV2,CASSASRQGNSPLHF,TGTGCCAGCAGTGCCTCAAGGCAGGGGAACTCACCCCTCCACTTT
NA,NA,TRBJ1-5,TRBV5-8,CASSFGGRNQPQHF,TGTGCCAGCAGCTTTGGGGGCAGGAATCAGCCCCAGCATTTT
NA,NA,TRBJ2-1,TRBV9,CASSVSGGSYNEQFF,TGTGCCAGCAGCGTATCCGGGGGCTCCTACAATGAGCAGTTCTTC
NA,NA,TRBJ1-1,TRBV9,CASSGDRSTEAFF,TGTGCCAGCAGCGGTGACAGGAGCACTGAAGCTTTCTTT
NA,NA,TRBJ1-4,TRBV14,CASSQGGAEKLFF,TGTGCCAGCAGCCAAGGTGGGGCGGAAAAACTGTTTTTT
NA,TRBD1,TRBJ1-1,TRBV28,CASSTRQGVNTEAFF,TGTGCCAGCAGTACCCGACAGGGGGTGAACACTGAAGCTTTCTTT
once,TRBD1,TRBJ1-5,TRBV5-8,CASSSSRGIDQPQHF,TGTGCCAGCAGCTCATCCAGGGGGATCGATCAGCCCCAGCATTTT
NA,TRBD2,TRBJ2-1,TRBV10-1,CASSRTSGAQYNEQFF,TGCGCCAGCAGTAGAACTAGCGGGGCCCAATACAATGAGCAGTTCTTC
NA,NA,TRBJ2-5,TRBV19,CASGVETQYF,TGTGCCAGTGGAGTAGAGACCCAGTACTTC
NA,NA,TRBJ2-7,TRBV2,CASSLASEQYF,TGTGCCAGCAGTCTAGCCTCCGAGCAGTACTTC
NA,NA,TRBJ1-4,TRBV7-9,CASSKNLASTNEKLFF,TGTGCCAGCAGCAAAAATTTAGCCTCAACTAATGAAAAACTGTTTTTT
NA,NA,TRBJ2-2,TRBV18,CASSPLQGKNTGELFF,TGTGCCAGCTCACCACTCCAGGGAAAGAACACCGGGGAGCTGTTTTTT
NA,NA,TRBJ2-2,TRBV4-1,CASSQETGKNTGELFF,TGCGCCAGCAGCCAAGAAACAGGGAAGAACACCGGGGAGCTGTTTTTT
NA,NA,TRBJ2-3,TRBV11-2,CASSLGGRDEDTQYF,TGTGCCAGCAGCTTGGGGGGTCGGGACGAAGATACGCAGTATTTT
NA,NA,TRBJ1-2,TRBV30,CAWSPNFQGPVSGYTF,TGTGCCTGGAGTCCCAATTTCCAGGGCCCTGTTAGCGGCTACACCTTC
NA,NA,TRBJ2-7,TRBV6-2/TRBV6-3,CASSYGGEQYF,TGTGCCAGCAGTTACGGAGGAGAGCAGTACTTC
NA,NA,TRBJ2-1,TRBV2,CASRDPSSWDNEQFF,TGTGCCAGCAGGGACCCCTCTAGCTGGGACAATGAGCAGTTCTTC
NA,NA,TRBJ1-1,TRBV7-9,CASSRPGGAEAFF,TGTGCCAGCAGCCGCCCGGGAGGGGCTGAAGCTTTCTTT
NA,TRBD1,TRBJ1-5,TRBV29-1,CSVQTGGGNQPQHF,TGCAGCGTCCAAACAGGGGGCGGCAATCAGCCCCAGCATTTT
NA,NA,TRBJ2-7,TRBV2,CASDGSYEQYF,TGTGCCAGCGACGGGTCCTACGAGCAGTACTTC
NA,NA,TRBJ2-1,TRBV15,CATSPPLSYNEQFF,TGTGCCACCAGCCCCCCCCTTTCCTACAATGAGCAGTTCTTC
few,NA,TRBJ1-5,TRBV5-1,CASSLDSNQPQHF,TGCGCCAGCAGCTTGGACAGTAATCAGCCCCAGCATTTT
NA,TRBD2,TRBJ2-7,TRBV7-9,CASSAGGYEQYF,TGTGCCAGCAGCGCGGGGGGGTACGAGCAGTACTTC
NA,TRBD1,TRBJ2-3,TRBV5-1,CASSPTGDHTDTQYF,TGCGCCAGCAGCCCGACAGGGGATCACACAGATACGCAGTATTTT
NA,NA,TRBJ1-1,TRBV30,CAWKPRRRSNTEAFF,TGTGCCTGGAAACCAAGGAGGAGGTCGAACACTGAAGCTTTCTTT
NA,NA,TRBJ2-1,TRBV4-1,CASSHPIPGPLSNEQFF,TGCGCCAGCAGCCATCCCATCCCGGGTCCTTTAAGCAATGAGCAGTTCTTC
NA,TRBD1,TRBJ2-7,TRBV25-1,CASSADRPYEQYF,TGTGCCAGCAGTGCGGACAGGCCCTACGAGCAGTACTTC
NA,NA,TRBJ1-6,TRBV9,CASSVEGGRNSPLHF,TGTGCCAGCAGCGTAGAAGGGGGACGAAATTCACCCCTCCACTTT
NA,NA,TRBJ1-1,TRBV5-4,CASRPDRTGQAFF,TGTGCCAGCAGACCTGACAGGACGGGACAAGCTTTCTTT
NA,NA,TRBJ1-2,TRBV30,CAWRAGGGGPGYGYTF,TGTGCCTGGAGGGCGGGGGGAGGCGGCCCGGGCTATGGCTACACCTTC
once,NA,TRBJ1-1,TRBV19,CASSSGQGNTEAFF,TGTGCCAGTAGTAGTGGCCAGGGGAACACTGAAGCTTTCTTT
NA,NA,TRBJ2-1,TRBV14,CASSQLTLEGQFF,TGTGCCAGCAGCCAACTCACCCTAGAGGGGCAGTTCTTC
NA,NA,TRBJ1-2,TRBV9,CASSAEQGIYGYTF,TGTGCCAGCAGCGCCGAACAGGGAATCTATGGCTACACCTTC
NA,TRBD2,TRBJ2-5,TRBV7-2,CASSSVSGPETQYF,TGTGCCAGCAGTTCGGTTAGCGGGCCGGAGACCCAGTACTTC